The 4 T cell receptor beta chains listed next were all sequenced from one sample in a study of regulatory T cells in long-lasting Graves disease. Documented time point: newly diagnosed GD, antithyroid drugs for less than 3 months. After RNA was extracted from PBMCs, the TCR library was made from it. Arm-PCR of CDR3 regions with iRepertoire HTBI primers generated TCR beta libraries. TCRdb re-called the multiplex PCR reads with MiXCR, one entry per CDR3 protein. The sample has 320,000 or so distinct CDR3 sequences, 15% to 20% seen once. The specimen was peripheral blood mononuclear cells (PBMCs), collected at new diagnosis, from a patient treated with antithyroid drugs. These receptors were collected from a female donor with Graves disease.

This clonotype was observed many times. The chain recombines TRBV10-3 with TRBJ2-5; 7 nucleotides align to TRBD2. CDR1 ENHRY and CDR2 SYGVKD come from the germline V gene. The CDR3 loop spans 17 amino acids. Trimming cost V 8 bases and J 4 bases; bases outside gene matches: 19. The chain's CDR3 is CAIATPGLTRAGETQYF. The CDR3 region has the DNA TGTGCCATCGCAACTCCGGGACTAACACGGGCGGGAGAGACCCAGTACTTC.

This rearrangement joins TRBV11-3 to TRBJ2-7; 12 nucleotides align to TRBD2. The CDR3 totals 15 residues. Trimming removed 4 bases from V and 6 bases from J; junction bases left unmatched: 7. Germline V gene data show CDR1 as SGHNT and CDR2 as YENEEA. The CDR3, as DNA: TGTGCCAGCAGCTCGATGACTAGCGGGAGCGGCGAGCAGTACTTC. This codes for CASSSMTSGSGEQYF.

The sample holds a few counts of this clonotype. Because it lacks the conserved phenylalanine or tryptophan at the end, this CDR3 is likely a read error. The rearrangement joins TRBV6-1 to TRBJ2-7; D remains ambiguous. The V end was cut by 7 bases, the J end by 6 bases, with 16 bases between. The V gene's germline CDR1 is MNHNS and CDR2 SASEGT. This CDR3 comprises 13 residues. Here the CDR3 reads CASTLTDGSEQYL. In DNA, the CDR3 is TGTGCCAGCACCTTGACGGACGGTTCCGAGCAGTACCTC.

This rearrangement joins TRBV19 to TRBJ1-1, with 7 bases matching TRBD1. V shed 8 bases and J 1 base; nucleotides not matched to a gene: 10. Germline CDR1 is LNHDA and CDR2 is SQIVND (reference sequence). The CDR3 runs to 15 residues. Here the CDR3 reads CASGLLTGRNTEAFF. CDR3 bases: TGTGCCAGTGGGCTCTTGACAGGGAGGAACACTGAAGCTTTCTTT.